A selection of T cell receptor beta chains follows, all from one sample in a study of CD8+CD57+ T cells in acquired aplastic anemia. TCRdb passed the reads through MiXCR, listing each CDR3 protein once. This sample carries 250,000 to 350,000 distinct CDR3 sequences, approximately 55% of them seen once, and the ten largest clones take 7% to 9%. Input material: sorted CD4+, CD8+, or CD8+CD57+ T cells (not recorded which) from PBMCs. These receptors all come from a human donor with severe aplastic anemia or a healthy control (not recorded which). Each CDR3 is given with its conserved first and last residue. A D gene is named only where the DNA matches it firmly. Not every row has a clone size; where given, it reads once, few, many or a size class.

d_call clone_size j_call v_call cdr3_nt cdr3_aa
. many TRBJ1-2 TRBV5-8 TGTGCCAGCAGCTTTGGATCAGTGGCGGGCTATGGCTACACCTTC CASSFGSVAGYGYTF
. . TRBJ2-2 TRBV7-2 TGTGCCAGCAGCTTAGGTAGCGTGGGGGAGCTGTTTTTT CASSLGSVGELFF
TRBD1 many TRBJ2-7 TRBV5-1 TGCGCCAGCAGCTTCACAGGGGCCGAGCAGTACTTC CASSFTGAEQYF
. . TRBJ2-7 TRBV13 TGTGCCAGCCCCAGGGGGGGCTACGAGCAGTACTTC CASPRGGYEQYF
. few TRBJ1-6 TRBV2 TGTGCCAGCAGTCTCGACAGCCATAATTCACCCCTCCACTTT CASSLDSHNSPLHF
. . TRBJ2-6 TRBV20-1 TGCAGTGCTAGAGTGGAGGGGCCCAGCCTGACTTTC CSARVEGPSLTF
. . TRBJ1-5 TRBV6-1 TGTGCCAGCAGTGAAGCCGAGGTTCAGCCCCATCATTTT CASSEAEVQPHHF
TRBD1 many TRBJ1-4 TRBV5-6 TGTGCCAGCAGCACAGGACAGGGGACGGGTGAAAAACTGTTTTTT CASSTGQGTGEKLFF
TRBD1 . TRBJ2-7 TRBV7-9 TGTGCCAGCAGCCCGCAAGGGGGCTCAGGCCCCTACGAGCAGTACTTC CASSPQGGSGPYEQYF
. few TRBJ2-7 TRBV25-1 TGTGCCAGCAGTGAATTTGGGTCACTCAACGAGCAGTACTTC CASSEFGSLNEQYF
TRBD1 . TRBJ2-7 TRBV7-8 TGTGCCAGCAGCGAAGGGACAGGGGGCCCCCGTTGTTTGAACGAGCAGTACTTC CASSEGTGGPRCLNEQYF
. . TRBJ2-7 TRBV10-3 TGTGCCACGTCCCGGGACATCAACTACGAGCAGTACTTC CATSRDINYEQYF
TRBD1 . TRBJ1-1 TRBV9 TGTGCCAGCAGCAACTCACGGGACAGGGCGACTGAAGCTTTCTTT CASSNSRDRATEAFF
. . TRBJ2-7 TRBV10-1 TGCGCCAGCAGGAGGGGGGGCAGCTCCTACGAGCAGTACTTC CASRRGGSSYEQYF
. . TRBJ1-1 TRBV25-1 TGTGCCAGCACCCTGGGGATAGGGAGGGACACTGAAGCTTTCTTT CASTLGIGRDTEAFF
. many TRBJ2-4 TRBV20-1 TGCAGTGCTAGAGATTTAGCGCTAACCAAAAACATTCAGTACTTC CSARDLALTKNIQYF
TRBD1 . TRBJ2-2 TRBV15 TGTGCCACCAGTGGTAAACAGGGGCCCTTTAACACCGGGGAGCTGTTTTTT CATSGKQGPFNTGELFF
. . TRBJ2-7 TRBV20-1 TGCAGTGCTAGCGATTCGAGCCACGGGCCCTACGAGCAGTACTTC CSASDSSHGPYEQYF
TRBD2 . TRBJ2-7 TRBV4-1 TGCGCCAGCAGCCAAGTGGGAGCTAGCGGGATGTTAATCGAGCAGTACTTC CASSQVGASGMLIEQYF
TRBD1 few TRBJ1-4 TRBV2 TGTGCCAGCAAATCTGGGGACAGAGCAACCGAAAAACTGTTTTTT CASKSGDRATEKLFF
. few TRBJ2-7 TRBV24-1 TGTGCCACCGAAGAGGACTACCCCTCCTACGAGCAGTACTTC CATEEDYPSYEQYF
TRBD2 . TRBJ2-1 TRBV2 TGTGCCAGCAGTGATAGCGGGGGGGCCGAGGAGCAGTTCTTC CASSDSGGAEEQFF
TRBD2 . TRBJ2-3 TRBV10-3 TGTGCCATCGGACTAGCGGGCACAGATACGCAGTATTTT CAIGLAGTDTQYF
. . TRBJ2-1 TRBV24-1 TGTGCCACCAGTACCGCAGGGGGGGTGGGAGTGCAGTTCTTC CATSTAGGVGVQFF
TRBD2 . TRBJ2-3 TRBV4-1 TGCGCCAGCAGCCCAGCGGGGGGCAGGTCTTATACGCAGTATTTT CASSPAGGRSYTQYF
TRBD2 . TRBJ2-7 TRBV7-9 TGTGCCAGCAGTTACTCACGGACTAGTCTGGGGTACGAGCAGTACTTC CASSYSRTSLGYEQYF
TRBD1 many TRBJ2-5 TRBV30 TGTGCCAGCCCCGGACAGGGCTTGGAGACCCAGTACTTC CASPGQGLETQYF
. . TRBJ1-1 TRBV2 TGTGCCAGCAATGGGGATCTCCCTGAGGACACTGAAGCTTTCTTT CASNGDLPEDTEAFF
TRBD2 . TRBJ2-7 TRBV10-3 TGTGCCACCGAAACCGGGAGGGACGAGCAGTACTTC CATETGRDEQYF
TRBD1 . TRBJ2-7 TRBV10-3 TGTGCCACCGTGGGACAGGGGGAATCCTACGAGCAGTACTTC CATVGQGESYEQYF
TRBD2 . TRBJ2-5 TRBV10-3 TGTGCCATCAGTGTCTCAGCGGGGGACCAAGAGACCCAGTACTTC CAISVSAGDQETQYF
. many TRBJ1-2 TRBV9 TGTGCCAGCAGCCCTATAGCTAACTATGGCTACACCTTC CASSPIANYGYTF
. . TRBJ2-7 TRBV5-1 TGCGCCAGCAGCTATTATTTCGGGGGAAGCTCCTACGAGCAGTACTTC CASSYYFGGSSYEQYF
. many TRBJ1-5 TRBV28 TGTGCCAGCAGGGCAATCAATAGCAATCAGCCCCAGCATTTT CASRAINSNQPQHF
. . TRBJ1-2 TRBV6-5 TGTGCCAGCAGGATAACATCCAGCCCTAGCTATGGCTACACCTTC CASRITSSPSYGYTF
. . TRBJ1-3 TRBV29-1 TGCAGCGTTGAGAGGGACGGAAACACCATATATTTT CSVERDGNTIYF
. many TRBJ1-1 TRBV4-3 TGCGCCAGCAGCCAAGTGATGAACACTGAAGCTTTCTTT CASSQVMNTEAFF
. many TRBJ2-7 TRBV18 TGTGCCAGCTCCGGGGGAACCGCCTACGAGCAGTACTTC CASSGGTAYEQYF
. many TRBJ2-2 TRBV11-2 TGTGCCAGCAGCAATCTCGGGGGCACCGGGGAGCTGTTTTTT CASSNLGGTGELFF
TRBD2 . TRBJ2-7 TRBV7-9 TGTGCCAGCAGCACCATAGCGGGAGACCCCTACGAGCAGTACTTC CASSTIAGDPYEQYF
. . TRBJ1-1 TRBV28 TGTGCCAGCAGTTTGAGGACATCCATGAACACTGAAGCTTTCTTT CASSLRTSMNTEAFF
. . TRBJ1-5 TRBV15 TGTGCCACCAGCAGCGCACAGGGTATTCAGCCCCAGCATTTT CATSSAQGIQPQHF
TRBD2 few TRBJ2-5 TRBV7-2 TGTGCCAGCAGCTTAGGTCGTCGACTAGCGGGGGTGAACCAAGAGACCCAGTACTTC CASSLGRRLAGVNQETQYF
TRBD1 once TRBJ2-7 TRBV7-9 TGTGCCAGCAGCCCAACGACAGGGTCAGTCGAGCAGTACTTC CASSPTTGSVEQYF
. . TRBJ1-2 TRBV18 TGTGCCAGCTCACCGGTGGCACGTCCCTCTCTAATGCATGGCTACACCTTC CASSPVARPSLMHGYTF
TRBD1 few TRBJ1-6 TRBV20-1 TGCAGTGCGAACCCGGGACAGAATAATTCACCCCTCCACTTT CSANPGQNNSPLHF
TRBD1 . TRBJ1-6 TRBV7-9 TGTGCCAGCAGCTTAGGGACAGGGTTCCGCTCCTATAATTCACCCCTCCACTTT CASSLGTGFRSYNSPLHF
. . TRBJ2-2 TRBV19 TGTGCCAGTAGTATAGCCGACAGTGCCGGGGAGCTGTTTTTT CASSIADSAGELFF
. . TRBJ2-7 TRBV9 TGTGCCAGCAGCGCCCAACTGAGCTACGAGCAGTACTTC CASSAQLSYEQYF
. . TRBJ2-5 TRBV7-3 TGTGCCAGCAGTACCACACGCGGGGTTGGGACCCAGTACTTC CASSTTRGVGTQYF
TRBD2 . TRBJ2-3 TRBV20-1 TGCAGTGCTAGAGTGGGAAGGGCGGGGGGGCCGACAGATACGCAGTATTTT CSARVGRAGGPTDTQYF
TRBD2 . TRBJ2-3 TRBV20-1 TGCAGTGCTAGTGGAGCGGGGGGGGATACGCAGTATTTT CSASGAGGDTQYF
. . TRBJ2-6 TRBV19 TGTGCCAGTACCCCGAGGCTCCTTCCCGGGGCCAACGTCCTGACTTTC CASTPRLLPGANVLTF